Below, 28 T cell receptor beta chains from the same sample are listed, as sequenced in a study of T cell clonotyping in hematopoietic cell transplantation. Time point defined: recipient sample about 28 days before transplant, after cytoreduction. Profiling relied on immunoSEQ multiplex PCR, and the TCRdb table lists in-frame clones only, not all of them. The repertoire holds 45,000 to 60,000 clones, with about nine tenths as singletons. The starting material was peripheral blood mononuclear cells, obtained before stem cell transplant. All receptors come from a man between 60 and 75 years old with biphenotypic leukemia. Some clones in this sample may be carry-over from other donors' samples.

V is TRBV7-9 and J is TRBJ1-2; D is undetermined. The CDR3 contains 14 residues. In germline, CDR1 is SEHNR, CDR2 FQNEAQ (reference sequence). V was pared by 2 bases and J by 0 bases, with 7 bases between. The CDR3 nucleotides read TGTGCCAGCAGCTTAACCGGGACTAACTATGGCTACACCTTC. Protein product: CASSLTGTNYGYTF.

The J gene is TRBJ1-4, the V gene TRBV28; no definite D call. V was shortened by 8 bases and J by 6 bases, with 10 bases between the two germline ends. The germline CDR1 and CDR2 sequences are MDHEN and SYDVKM. The CDR3 is made up of 12 amino acids. For the CDR3, the DNA is TGTGCCAGCGGGCGGGCGTATGAAAAACTGTTTTTT. Translating it yields CASGRAYEKLFF.

The chain combines TRBV30 with TRBJ2-7; the match to TRBD2 covers 9 bases. Germline assignment: CDR1 GTSNPN and CDR2 SVGIG (reference sequence). With 1 base clipped from V and 9 bases from J, the junction kept 7 bases outside the gene matches. The length of the CDR3 is 13 residues. Here the CDR3 reads CAWSASGVDVQYF. CDR3 bases: TGTGCCTGGAGTGCTAGCGGGGTGGATGTGCAGTACTTC.

This clone was counted once. This sequence joins TRBV5-1 and TRBJ2-3; 8 bases map to TRBD2. In germline, CDR1 is SGHRS, CDR2 YFSETQ. The J segment lost 0 bases and the V segment lost 1 base, leaving 7 bases of the junction unmatched. The length of the CDR3 is 17 residues. CDR3 sequence (DNA): TGCGCCAGCAGCTTGATGTGGGGCGGGAGGAGCACAGATACGCAGTATTTT. Translation: CASSLMWGGRSTDTQYF.

J is TRBJ2-7 and V is TRBV5-4; D unclear. This CDR3 is 13 amino acids long. Trimming took 0 bases from V and 2 from J, leaving 6 bases between them. CDR1 and CDR2 (germline): SGHNT, YYREEE (reference sequence). CDR3 DNA: TGTGCCAGCAGCTTGGTGGGCACCTACGAGCAGTACTTC. This sequence encodes CASSLVGTYEQYF.

The chain links TRBV19 to TRBJ1-1, with D perhaps matching TRBD1 (6 bases). The germline V and J ends were trimmed by 5 bases and 1 base, with 11 bases remaining between them. The CDR3 extends over 14 amino acids. Germline-derived CDR1 and CDR2 are LNHDA and SQIVND (reference sequence). The DNA for the CDR3 is TGTGCCAGTAGTCCTTCAGGGGCGAACACTGAAGCTTTCTTT. Its translation: CASSPSGANTEAFF.

The chain couples TRBV7-2 to TRBJ2-3; D is tentatively TRBD1 or TRBD2 (5 bases each). This CDR3 has 13 residues. Trimming removed 4 bases at V and 8 bases at J, with 13 bases between. CDR1 is SGHTA and CDR2 is FQGNSA in the germline V gene. CDR3 amino acids: CASSYRDPSTQYF. CDR3 sequence (DNA): TGTGCCAGCAGCTACCGGGACCCCAGTACGCAGTATTTT. Drawing the rest from reference TRBV7-2 and TRBJ2-3, the complete variable domain is GAGVSQSPSNKVTEKGKDVELRCDPISGHTALYWYRQSLGQGLEFLIYFQGNSAPDKSGLPSDRFSAERTGGSVSTLTIQRTQQEDSAVYLCASSYRDPSTQYFGPGTRLTVL.

The chain employs TRBV11-2 and TRBJ2-3, with TRBD1 matching over 7 bases. After removal of 1 base from V and 2 bases from J, the junction contained 6 bases not matched to a gene. This CDR3 is built from 16 residues. Germline V gene data show CDR1 as SGHAT and CDR2 as FQNNGV. CDR3 DNA: TGTGCCAGCAGCTTAGTCGGGGACAGCTACACAGATACGCAGTATTTT. It yields the protein CASSLVGDSYTDTQYF. The full variable domain, with the rest looked up from reference TRBV11-2 and TRBJ2-3, is EAGVAQSPRYKIIEKRQSVAFWCNPISGHATLYWYQQILGQGPKLLIQFQNNGVVDDSQLPKDRFSAERLKGVDSTLKIQPAKLEDSAVYLCASSLVGDSYTDTQYFGPGTRLTVL.

The CDR3 loop reads CASSFGGANVLTF. The CDR3 region has the DNA TGCGCCAGCAGCTTCGGTGGGGCCAACGTCCTGACTTTC. The chain couples TRBV5-1 to TRBJ2-6, with unresolved D. Germline CDR1 reads SGHRS; CDR2 reads YFSETQ. The CDR3 totals 13 residues. The germline V and J ends were trimmed by 2 bases and 3 bases, with 3 bases remaining between them. Looking up the rest from reference TRBV5-1 and TRBJ2-6 gives the full variable domain: KAGVTQTPRYLIKTRGQQVTLSCSPISGHRSVSWYQQTPGQGLQFLFEYFSETQRNKGNFPGRFSGRQFSNSRSEMNVSTLELGDSALYLCASSFGGANVLTFGAGSRLTVL.

V gene TRBV4-1 combines with J gene TRBJ2-1; D unresolved. V was cut by 1 base and J by 10 bases, with 8 bases left in between. The germline gives CDR1 MGHRA, CDR2 YSYEKL. The CDR3 runs 12 residues. This CDR3 reads CASSQGWKEQFF. The CDR3 coding sequence is TGCGCCAGCAGCCAAGGTTGGAAAGAGCAGTTCTTC.

The chain has TRBV28 and TRBJ2-2, with 7 bases lining up with TRBD2. The germline gives CDR1 MDHEN, CDR2 SYDVKM. The CDR3 spans 18 residues. V dropped 2 bases and J dropped 4; count of bases not matched to a gene: 13. The CDR3 nucleotides read TGTGCCAGCAGTTTAGTTATCTGGAGGGAGGGCCTCACCGGGGAGCTGTTTTTT. It yields the protein CASSLVIWREGLTGELFF.

The chain carries TRBV11-2 and TRBJ2-7, with D tentatively TRBD2 (5 bases). CDR1 and CDR2 from the germline V gene are SGHAT and FQNNGV. Trimming left V 0 bases short and J 3 bases short, with 9 bases between. This CDR3 spans 14 amino acids. In DNA form, the CDR3 reads TGTGCCAGCAGCTTAGAGCGGGTGAACTACGAGCAGTACTTC. Encoded protein: CASSLERVNYEQYF.

This chain connects TRBV30 to TRBJ2-6; D uncertain. Germline V lookup: CDR1 GTSNPN, CDR2 SVGIG (reference sequence). The CDR3 totals 16 residues. The V gene lost 3 bases and the J gene lost 2 bases, with 14 bases spanning the gap. The CDR3 DNA reads TGTGCCTGGAGCCCCCAAGGGATCGCTGGGGCCAACGTCCTGACTTTC. Translation gives CAWSPQGIAGANVLTF.

The gene calls are TRBV5-8 and TRBJ2-7, with 9 bases lining up with TRBD1. In germline, CDR1 is SGHTS, CDR2 YDEGEE. This CDR3 spans 18 amino acids. The V gene end was trimmed by 0 bases and the J gene end by 3 bases; junction bases not matched to a gene: 13. The CDR3 region is CASSLVILGDRDVYEQYF. CDR3 DNA: TGTGCCAGCAGCTTGGTCATTCTGGGGGACAGGGATGTCTACGAGCAGTACTTC.

The chain links TRBV19 to TRBJ1-1, with 7 bases matching TRBD1. The germline V gene has CDR1 LNHDA and CDR2 SQIVND (reference sequence). The junction had 7 bases not matched to a gene; V was cut back by 7 bases and J by 5 bases. This CDR3 region has 13 residues. The CDR3 sequence is CASNMRQGTEAFF. The CDR3 region has the DNA TGTGCCAGTAATATGAGACAGGGTACTGAAGCTTTCTTT. Full variable domain (rest looked up from reference TRBV19 and TRBJ1-1): DGGITQSPKYLFRKEGQNVTLSCEQNLNHDAMYWYRQDPGQGLRLIYYSQIVNDFQKGDIAEGYSVSREKKESFPLTVTSAQKNPTAFYLCASNMRQGTEAFFGQGTRLTVV.

The chain recombines TRBV10-3 with TRBJ1-4; D is unclear. V dropped 6 bases and J dropped 12 bases, with 11 bases sitting between them. The V gene's germline CDR1 is ENHRY and CDR2 SYGVKD. This CDR3 comprises 11 residues. CDR3 in DNA: TGTGCCATCAGGGAAGAAGAGCAACTGTTTTTT. Encoded protein: CAIREEEQLFF.

J is TRBJ1-1 and V is TRBV6-5; D not resolved. Per germline, CDR1 MNHEY and CDR2 SVGAGI. CDR3 size: 14 residues. Trimming shortened V by 0 bases and J by 3 bases, and 8 bases separated the two germline ends. CDR3 in DNA: TGTGCCAGCAGTTACTCCCCACGGGACACTGAAGCTTTCTTT. Its translation is CASSYSPRDTEAFF.

The chain links TRBV10-3 to TRBJ2-7; D gene uncertain. Trimming stripped 6 bases from V and 0 bases from J, with 3 bases between. The length of the CDR3 is 11 residues. Germline CDR1 is ENHRY and CDR2 is SYGVKD. The CDR3 protein is CAIRDSYEQYF. The CDR3 DNA follows: TGTGCCATCAGGGACTCCTACGAGCAGTACTTC.

This clone appeared a single time. CDR3 in DNA: TGTGCCAGCAGCGCAGCTCTAGCGGGAGTAGTCGACGAGCAGTACTTC. It specifies CASSAALAGVVDEQYF. V gene TRBV7-2 combines with J gene TRBJ2-7, with TRBD2 matching 10 bases. The CDR3 runs 16 residues. The V segment lost 5 bases and the J segment 5 bases; nucleotides outside the gene matches: 12. The V gene's germline CDR1 is SGHTA and CDR2 FQGNSA.

The genes are TRBV19 and TRBJ1-1; D not certain. CDR3 length equals 16 residues. V lost 5 bases, J lost 1 base, and 17 bases lay in between. Germline V gene data show CDR1 as LNHDA and CDR2 as SQIVND (reference sequence). As DNA, the CDR3 is TGTGCCAGTAGTCCCCGAGGGCGGGTGAAGAACACTGAAGCTTTCTTT. It specifies CASSPRGRVKNTEAFF.

This rearrangement joins TRBV2 to TRBJ1-2, with a possible D match to TRBD1 (5 bases). V was cut by 1 base and J by 5 bases, with 8 bases left in between. The CDR3 has 13 amino acids. Germline V gene sequence: CDR1 SNHLY, CDR2 FYNNEI. CDR3 residues: CASSEEQGYGYTF. DNA for the CDR3: TGTGCCAGCAGTGAAGAGCAGGGTTATGGCTACACCTTC.

The chain carries TRBV28 and TRBJ1-2; D unclear. The CDR3 consists of 12 residues. The V gene's germline CDR1 is MDHEN and CDR2 SYDVKM. V was trimmed by 3 bases and J by 7 bases, leaving 9 bases between them. The CDR3 protein is CASSFGPGGYTF. The CDR3 nucleotides are TGTGCCAGCAGTTTTGGACCTGGTGGCTACACCTTC.

This clone appeared a single time. The rearrangement uses TRBV10-3 and TRBJ1-2; 9 bases match TRBD1. In germline, CDR1 is ENHRY, CDR2 SYGVKD. V was pared by 8 bases and J by 5 bases, with 12 bases of the junction left unmatched. CDR3 length: 15 amino acids. CDR3 bases: TGTGCCATCGGCCCCCAGGACAGGGGCTTTTATGGCTACACCTTC. Protein product: CAIGPQDRGFYGYTF.

V is TRBV29-1 and J is TRBJ1-4; perhaps TRBD1 as D (5 bases). V lost 1 base and J 8 bases, leaving 5 bases between the germline ends. Germline V gene data show CDR1 as SQVTM and CDR2 as ANQGSEA. The CDR3 has 11 residues. CDR3 in amino acids: CSVEAGEKLFF. In nucleotides, the CDR3 is TGCAGCGTTGAAGCAGGGGAAAAACTGTTTTTT.

V is TRBV29-1 and J is TRBJ2-7, with D tentatively TRBD2 (5 bases). The CDR3 has 13 residues. Trimming removed 0 bases at V and 5 bases at J, with 11 bases between. Germline V CDR1 and CDR2: SQVTM, ANQGSEA. The CDR3 loop reads CSVEEPAGNEQYF. For the CDR3, the DNA is TGCAGCGTTGAAGAGCCCGCCGGGAACGAGCAGTACTTC.

The chain links TRBV28 to TRBJ2-1; no reliable D call. Germline CDR1 is MDHEN and CDR2 is SYDVKM. The CDR3 is 12 residues long. The V and J ends lost 2 bases and 10 bases respectively, with 9 bases between them. The CDR3 reads CASSLVGPEQFF. In DNA form, the CDR3 reads TGTGCCAGCAGTTTAGTAGGACCCGAGCAGTTCTTC.

The chain carries TRBV2 and TRBJ1-5; D possibly corresponds to TRBD1 (5 bases). Germline CDR1 is SNHLY and CDR2 is FYNNEI. Between the trimmed V and J ends, which lost 8 bases and 2 bases, there was a span of 16 bases. This CDR3 has 15 amino acids. In DNA form, the CDR3 reads TGTGCCAGCGGACTTCAGGGTCATGGCAATCAGCCCCAGCATTTT. Its protein product is CASGLQGHGNQPQHF.

This clone was seen a single time. V gene TRBV30 combines with J gene TRBJ2-3; TRBD2 matches at 12 bases. After removal of 4 bases from V and 7 bases from J, the junction contained 6 bases not matched to a gene. This CDR3 has 14 residues. In germline, CDR1 is GTSNPN, CDR2 SVGIG (reference sequence). CDR3 loop: CAWKTSGRMYTQYF. The CDR3 DNA reads as TGTGCCTGGAAGACTAGCGGGAGAATGTATACGCAGTATTTT.